The sequence of this T cell receptor (beta chain) was determined in a study of tumor and adjacent non-tumor tissue in lung cancer. Study outcomes and limitations: Shorter survival was associated with higher TCR diversity in tumors.

Per the germline V gene, CDR1 is WSHSY and CDR2 is SAAADI. The CDR3 totals 16 residues. RNA was extracted from bulk tissue without any cell sorting. Note on this clonotype: Its cognate antigen is unknown. One end of the junction varies from germline; a read error may be responsible.

The library came from three nested PCR rounds adapted from ARM-PCR protocols. Using its own MiXCR run on the multiplex PCR reads, TCRdb lists one record per CDR3 protein. The sample shows about 82,000 distinct CDR3 sequences, 77% of them seen only once. The sequence was collected from a woman in her forties or fifties with non-small cell lung cancer. Specimen: lung tumor tissue. The chain joins TRBV10-2 to TRBJ2-3; weak D call: TRBD2 (6 bases). The DNA for the CDR3 is TGCGCCAGCAGCGGAGGGGATGGCCGGAGCACAGATACGCAGTCTTTT. Its protein is CASSGGDGRSTDTQSF.